This T cell receptor (beta chain) came from a study of blood T cell repertoires in COVID-19. About the study: Specimens from acute and convalescent COVID-19 originated in the United States, Italy and Spain.

Enrolled through a virtual design, the participants were between about 18 and 89 years of age and came from under 30 US areas. Cohorts were assigned according to the clinical history that participants reported. Assay: immunoSEQ multiplex PCR; the TCRdb copy retains only in-frame clones and omits some. The sample lists about 280,000 clones; approximately 88% were seen once. Per the germline V gene, CDR1 is SGHDN and CDR2 is FVKESK. This CDR3 has 15 residues. V was clipped by 0 bases and J by 6 bases, with 14 bases between them. The rearrangement joins TRBV14 to TRBJ1-2; D possibly corresponds to TRBD1 (6 bases). The receptor comes from a woman in her 30s who had recovered from COVID-19. The sample taken for sequencing was PBMCs or T cells enriched from blood (not recorded which). The CDR3 protein is CASSQDIAGVDGYTF. The CDR3 nucleotides are TGTGCCAGCAGCCAAGATATAGCAGGGGTTGATGGCTACACCTTC.